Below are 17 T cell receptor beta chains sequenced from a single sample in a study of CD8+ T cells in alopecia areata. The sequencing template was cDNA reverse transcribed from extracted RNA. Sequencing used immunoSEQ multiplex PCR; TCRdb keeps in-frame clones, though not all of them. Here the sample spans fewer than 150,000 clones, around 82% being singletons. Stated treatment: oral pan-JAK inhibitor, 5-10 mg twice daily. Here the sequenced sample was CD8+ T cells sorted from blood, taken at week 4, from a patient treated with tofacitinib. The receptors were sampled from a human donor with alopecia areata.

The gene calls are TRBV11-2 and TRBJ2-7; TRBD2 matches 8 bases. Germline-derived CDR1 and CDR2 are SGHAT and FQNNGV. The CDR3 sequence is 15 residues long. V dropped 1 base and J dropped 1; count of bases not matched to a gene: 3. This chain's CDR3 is CASSLGGGPSYEQYF. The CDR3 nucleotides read TGTGCCAGCAGCTTAGGCGGGGGGCCTTCCTACGAGCAGTACTTC.

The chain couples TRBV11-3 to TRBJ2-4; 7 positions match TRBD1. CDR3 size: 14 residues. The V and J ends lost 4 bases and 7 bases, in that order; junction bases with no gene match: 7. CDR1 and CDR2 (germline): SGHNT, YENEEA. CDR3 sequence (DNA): TGTGCCAGCAGCTCGAGGGGGCTCCCGAACATTCAGTACTTC. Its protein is CASSSRGLPNIQYF.

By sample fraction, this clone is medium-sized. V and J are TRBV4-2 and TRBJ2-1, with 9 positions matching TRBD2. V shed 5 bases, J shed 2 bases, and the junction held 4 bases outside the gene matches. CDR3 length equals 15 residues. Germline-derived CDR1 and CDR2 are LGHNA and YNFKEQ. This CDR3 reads CASSERGETYNEQFF. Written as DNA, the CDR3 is TGTGCCAGCAGCGAGCGGGGGGAAACCTACAATGAGCAGTTCTTC.

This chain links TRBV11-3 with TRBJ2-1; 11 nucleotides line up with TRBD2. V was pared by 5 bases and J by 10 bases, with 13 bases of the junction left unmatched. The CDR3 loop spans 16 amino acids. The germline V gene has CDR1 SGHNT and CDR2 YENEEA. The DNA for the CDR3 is TGTGCCAGCAGCGCCCGGAGTAGCGGGGGGGCAGGGGAGCAGTTCTTC. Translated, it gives CASSARSSGGAGEQFF.

CDR3 nucleotides: TGTGCCAGCAGCTTAGGGAAGGGCCTTAATGAGCAGTTCTTC. This sequence encodes CASSLGKGLNEQFF. The chain has TRBV13 and TRBJ2-1; D is ambiguous. This CDR3 comprises 14 residues. Germline CDR1 is PRHDT and CDR2 is FYEKMQ (reference sequence). Trimming took 0 bases from V and 7 from J, leaving 10 bases between them.

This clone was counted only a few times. The CDR3 loop is CASRLRTSGVETQYF. CDR3 nucleotides: TGTGCCAGCAGGCTTAGAACTAGCGGGGTGGAGACCCAGTACTTC. V usage is TRBV7-8 and J usage is TRBJ2-5, with TRBD2 identical over 10 bases. Germline V gene data show CDR1 as SGHVS and CDR2 as FQNEAQ. Unmatched junction bases numbered 9, after V lost 6 bases and J lost 5 bases. CDR3 length equals 15 residues. The complete variable domain, with remaining parts taken from reference TRBV7-8 and TRBJ2-5, reads GAGVSQSPRYKVAKRGQDVALRCDPISGHVSLFWYQQALGQGPEFLTYFQNEAQLDKSGLPSDRFFAERPEGSVSTLKIQRTQQEDSAVYLCASRLRTSGVETQYFGPGTRLLVL.

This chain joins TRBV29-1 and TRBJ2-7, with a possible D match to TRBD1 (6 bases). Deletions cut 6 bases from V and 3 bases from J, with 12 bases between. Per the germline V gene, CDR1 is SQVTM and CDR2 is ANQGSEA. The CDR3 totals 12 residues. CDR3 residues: CSVQGQGYEQYF. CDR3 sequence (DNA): TGCAGCGTGCAGGGGCAGGGCTACGAGCAGTACTTC.

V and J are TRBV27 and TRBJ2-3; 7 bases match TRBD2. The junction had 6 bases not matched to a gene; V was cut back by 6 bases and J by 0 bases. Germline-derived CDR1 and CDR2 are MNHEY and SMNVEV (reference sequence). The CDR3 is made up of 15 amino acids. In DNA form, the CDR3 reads TGTGCCAGCAGCCCTTGGGGGGGAAGCACAGATACGCAGTATTTT. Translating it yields CASSPWGGSTDTQYF.

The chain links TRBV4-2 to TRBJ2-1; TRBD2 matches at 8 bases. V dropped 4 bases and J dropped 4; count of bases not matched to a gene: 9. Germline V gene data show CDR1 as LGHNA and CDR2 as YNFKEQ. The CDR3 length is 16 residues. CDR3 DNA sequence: TGTGCCAGCAGCCTCGTGCCGGGACTAGATTACAATGAGCAGTTCTTC. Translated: CASSLVPGLDYNEQFF.

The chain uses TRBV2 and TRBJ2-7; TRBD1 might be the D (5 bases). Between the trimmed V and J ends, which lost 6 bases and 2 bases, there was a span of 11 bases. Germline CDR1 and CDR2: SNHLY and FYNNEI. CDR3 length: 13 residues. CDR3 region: CASSPRQTYEQYF. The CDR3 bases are TGTGCCAGCAGCCCTAGACAGACCTACGAGCAGTACTTC.

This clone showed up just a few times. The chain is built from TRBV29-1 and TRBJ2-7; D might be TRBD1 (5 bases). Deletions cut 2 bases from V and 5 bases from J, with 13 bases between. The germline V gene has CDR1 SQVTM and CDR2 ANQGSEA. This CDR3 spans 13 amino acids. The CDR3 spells CSVEQGSVDEQYF. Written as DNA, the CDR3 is TGCAGCGTTGAACAGGGTTCCGTCGACGAGCAGTACTTC.

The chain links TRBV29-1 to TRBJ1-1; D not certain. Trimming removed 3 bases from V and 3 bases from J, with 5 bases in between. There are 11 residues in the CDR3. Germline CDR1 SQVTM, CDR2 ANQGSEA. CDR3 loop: CSVDSDTEAFF. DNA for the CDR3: TGCAGCGTTGATTCGGACACTGAAGCTTTCTTT.

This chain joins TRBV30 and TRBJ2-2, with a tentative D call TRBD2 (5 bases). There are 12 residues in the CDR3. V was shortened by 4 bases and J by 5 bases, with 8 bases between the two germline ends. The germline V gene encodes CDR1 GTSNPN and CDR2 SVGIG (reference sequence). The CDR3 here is CAWTPGTGELFF. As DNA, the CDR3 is TGTGCCTGGACGCCGGGGACCGGGGAGCTGTTTTTT.

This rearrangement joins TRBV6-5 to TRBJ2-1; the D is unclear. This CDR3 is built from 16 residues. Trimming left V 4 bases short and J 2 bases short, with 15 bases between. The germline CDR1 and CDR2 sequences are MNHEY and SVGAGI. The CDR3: CASSSRPGLTYNEQFF. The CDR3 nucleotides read TGTGCCAGCAGTTCCCGTCCGGGTCTTACCTACAATGAGCAGTTCTTC.

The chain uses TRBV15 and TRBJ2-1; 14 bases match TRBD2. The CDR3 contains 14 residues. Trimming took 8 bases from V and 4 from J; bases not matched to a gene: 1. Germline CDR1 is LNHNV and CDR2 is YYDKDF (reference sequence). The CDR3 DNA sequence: TGTGCCACCGGGACTAGCGGGGGTTACAATGAGCAGTTCTTC. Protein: CATGTSGGYNEQFF.

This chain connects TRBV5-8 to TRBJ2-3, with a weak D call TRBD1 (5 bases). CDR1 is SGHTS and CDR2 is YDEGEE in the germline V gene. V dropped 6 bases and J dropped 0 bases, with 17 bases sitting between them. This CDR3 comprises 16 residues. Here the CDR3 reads CASTLRVGDSTDTQYF. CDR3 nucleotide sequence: TGTGCCAGCACCCTCCGGGTAGGGGATAGCACAGATACGCAGTATTTT. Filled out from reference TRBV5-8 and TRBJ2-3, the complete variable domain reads EAGVTQSPTHLIKTRGQQATLRCSPISGHTSVYWYQQALGLGLQFLLWYDEGEERNRGNFPPRFSGRQFPNYSSELNVNALELEDSALYLCASTLRVGDSTDTQYFGPGTRLTVL.

CDR3 nucleotides: TGTGCCAGTAGTATTCAAAGGGGGACTGGCCCGACAGATACGCAGTATTTT. This translates into CASSIQRGTGPTDTQYF. J is TRBJ2-3 and V is TRBV19; D may match TRBD1 or TRBD2 (6 bases each). This CDR3 contains 17 residues. Germline-derived CDR1 and CDR2 are LNHDA and SQIVND (reference sequence). The V and J ends lost 3 bases and 3 bases respectively, with 19 bases between them.